The 9 T cell receptor beta chains below were found in one sample sequenced in a study of cytomegalovirus exposure and HLA in healthy donors. In the PCR, 60 Vbeta and 13 Jbeta primers were used. Assay used: immunoSEQ multiplex PCR; TCRdb lists only in-frame clones, some missing. The repertoire consists of about 57,000 clones, with over 60% occurring once and the leading ten covering about 6.8%. Sequencing was carried out using PBMCs. All receptors come from a man aged 25-45 years in good health and CMV-seropositive.

The chain employs TRBV30 and TRBJ2-5, with D possibly being TRBD2 (7 bases). Germline loops: CDR1 GTSNPN, CDR2 SVGIG (reference sequence). This CDR3 is 13 amino acids long. V was trimmed by 2 bases and J by 5 bases, leaving 12 bases between them. CDR3 nucleotides: TGTGCCTGGAGTCCCGGGGGGCAGGAGACCCAGTACTTC. Its protein is CAWSPGGQETQYF. Full variable domain (missing parts from reference TRBV30 and TRBJ2-5): SQTIHQWPATLVQPVGSPLSLECTVEGTSNPNLYWYRQAAGRGLQLLFYSVGIGQISSEVPQNLSASRPQDRQFILSSKKLLLSDSGFYLCAWSPGGQETQYFGPGTRLLVL.

Only a few counts were recorded for this clone. The rearrangement links TRBV6-5 to TRBJ2-7; TRBD1 is a possible D gene (5 bases). The CDR3 has 13 amino acids. The germline V gene encodes CDR1 MNHEY and CDR2 SVGAGI. V was trimmed by 8 bases and J by 2 bases, leaving 13 bases between them. CDR3: CASGLKGTYEQYF. DNA for the CDR3: TGTGCCAGCGGGCTGAAGGGGACCTACGAGCAGTACTTC.

This sequence joins TRBV6-4 and TRBJ1-2; the D is unclear. Germline loops: CDR1 MRHNA, CDR2 SNTAGT. The CDR3 sequence is 13 residues long. The germline V and J ends were trimmed by 6 bases and 1 base, with 9 bases remaining between them. The CDR3 is CASSPNSNYGYTF. The DNA for the CDR3 is TGTGCCAGCAGCCCCAACAGTAACTATGGCTACACCTTC.

V and J are TRBV28 and TRBJ2-5; D uncertain. The better agreement between TRBJ2-7 and the DNA end casts doubt on the J call. The CDR3 runs to 11 residues. Germline CDR1 MDHEN, CDR2 SYDVKM. CDR3 amino acids: CASSLGYEQYF. Here the CDR3 DNA reads TGTGCCAGCAGCCTGGGCTACGAGCAGTACTTC.

The chain combines TRBV5-4 with TRBJ1-5; D not certain. V lost 0 bases, J lost 4 bases, and 11 bases lay in between. Germline V gives CDR1 SGHNT, CDR2 YYREEE (reference sequence). The CDR3 loop spans 15 amino acids. The CDR3 is CASSLEASENQPQHF. The CDR3 DNA follows: TGTGCCAGCAGCTTGGAGGCGAGCGAAAATCAGCCCCAGCATTTT.

The sample holds one count of this clone. The chain links TRBV18 to TRBJ1-5; D gene unclear. Trimming left V 5 bases short and J 7 bases short, with 15 bases between. This CDR3 region has 14 residues. CDR1 and CDR2 (germline): KGHSH, LQKENI. The CDR3 is CASSSDGGGQPQHF. CDR3 in DNA: TGTGCCAGCTCATCCGACGGAGGAGGGCAGCCCCAGCATTTT.

This clone appeared a single time. The chain uses TRBV14 and TRBJ2-7, with a weak D call TRBD2 (5 bases). The V gene lost 4 bases and the J gene lost 7 bases, with 26 bases spanning the gap. CDR1 and CDR2 from the germline V gene are SGHDN and FVKESK. The CDR3 extends over 17 amino acids. The CDR3 here is CASSPNPEDWTSDEQYF. CDR3 in DNA: TGTGCCAGCAGCCCCAACCCGGAGGACTGGACGTCGGATGAGCAGTACTTC.

The V and J genes are TRBV6-1 and TRBJ2-3; the D gene is possibly TRBD1 (5 bases). This CDR3 contains 14 residues. Germline V gives CDR1 MNHNS, CDR2 SASEGT. V was pared by 6 bases and J by 0 bases, with 10 bases between. CDR3 DNA sequence: TGTGCCAGCAGGACAGTGGATAGCACAGATACGCAGTATTTT. Its protein is CASRTVDSTDTQYF.

J is TRBJ2-2 and V is TRBV10-3; tentative D call: TRBD2 (7 bases). Germline V gene sequence: CDR1 ENHRY, CDR2 SYGVKD. Trimming left V 9 bases short and J 2 bases short, with 19 bases between. CDR3 length equals 16 residues. The CDR3 DNA sequence: TGTGCCATTCTCGAAGGGGGGGGCCCCAACACCGGGGAGCTGTTTTTT. The encoded protein is CAILEGGGPNTGELFF.